This is a list of T cell receptor beta chains from one sample in a study of Ad26.COV2.S vaccination and SARS-CoV-2 variants. Some clones are missing from TCRdb's copy, which holds only in-frame ones; the method was immunoSEQ multiplex PCR. This sample has roughly 400,000 clones; about 89% occur once, and the top ten carry 1.5% to 2%. This specimen consisted of peripheral blood, obtained in a trial of Ad26.COV2.S vaccine versus placebo. The origin of the receptors is a person between 18 and 59 years old who received the Ad26.COV2.S COVID-19 vaccine or a placebo. CDR3s include the opening cysteine and the closing phenylalanine or tryptophan. D genes are given only for firm matches. Size is omitted from some rows. Given values are once, few, many or a class for expanded clones.

clone_size,d_call,j_call,v_call,cdr3_aa,cdr3_nt
few,.,TRBJ1-1,TRBV14,CASSPTQVGPAFF,TGTGCCAGCAGCCCAACGCAGGTCGGTCCAGCTTTCTTT
.,TRBD2,TRBJ2-5,TRBV28,CASRGLAGGGETQYF,TGTGCCAGCAGGGGACTAGCGGGAGGGGGGGAGACCCAGTACTTC
once,.,TRBJ1-3,TRBV9,CASSPRRQSPSSGNTIYF,TGTGCCAGCAGCCCCCGCCGGCAGTCCCCAAGCTCTGGAAACACCATATATTTT
.,.,TRBJ2-7,TRBV3-1/TRBV3-2,CASSQDRYEQYF,TGTGCCAGCAGCCAAGATCGCTACGAGCAGTACTTC
.,TRBD2,TRBJ2-1,TRBV4-1,CASSRRLAGGTGEQFF,TGCGCCAGCAGCCGCAGACTAGCGGGAGGAACGGGTGAGCAGTTCTTC
.,TRBD1,TRBJ2-5,TRBV10-3,CAISLTGNQETQYF,TGTGCCATCAGTTTGACAGGGAACCAAGAGACCCAGTACTTC
.,.,TRBJ2-5,TRBV20-1,CSASDGSETQYF,TGCAGTGCCAGTGACGGGAGCGAGACCCAGTACTTC
.,TRBD1,TRBJ2-4,TRBV28,CASSSYRGGDIQYF,TGTGCCAGCAGTTCGTACAGGGGCGGAGACATTCAGTACTTC
.,.,TRBJ2-1,TRBV19,CASSIDHGGGEQFF,TGTGCCAGTAGTATAGATCACGGGGGAGGTGAGCAGTTCTTC
.,TRBD2,TRBJ2-1,TRBV19,CASSISGSGRNEQFF,TGTGCCAGTAGTATAAGCGGGAGCGGTCGTAATGAGCAGTTCTTC
.,.,TRBJ1-1,TRBV2,CASNQGVGTEAFF,TGTGCCAGCAATCAGGGTGTTGGTACTGAAGCTTTCTTT
few,.,TRBJ1-6,TRBV9,CASSDGISLHF,TGTGCCAGCAGCGATGGGATTTCCCTCCACTTT
few,TRBD1,TRBJ1-3,TRBV4-2,CASSPTGASGNTIYF,TGTGCCAGCAGCCCAACAGGGGCCTCTGGAAACACCATATATTTT
once,.,TRBJ2-1,TRBV4-1,CASSRRDNEYNEQFF,TGCGCCAGCAGCCGCCGGGACAACGAATACAATGAGCAGTTCTTC
.,.,TRBJ1-5,TRBV19,CASSIVTALSNQPQHF,TGTGCCAGTAGTATAGTTACAGCCCTTAGCAATCAGCCCCAGCATTTT
.,.,TRBJ1-1,TRBV30,CAGRRGSTEAFF,TGTGCCGGGAGGCGGGGTAGCACTGAAGCTTTCTTT
.,TRBD1,TRBJ1-6,TRBV7-3,CASSQQGQGNSPLHF,TGTGCCAGCAGCCAGCAGGGACAGGGGAATTCACCCCTCCACTTT
.,.,TRBJ2-1,TRBV9,CASGGTSDEQFF,TGTGCCAGCGGGGGCACTAGCGATGAGCAGTTCTTC
.,.,TRBJ2-1,TRBV25-1,CASSDSDEQFF,TGTGCCAGCAGTGACAGCGATGAGCAGTTCTTC
few,TRBD1,TRBJ1-5,TRBV7-2,CASSSRQGGQPQHF,TGTGCCAGCAGCTCCCGACAGGGCGGTCAGCCCCAGCATTTT
.,.,TRBJ1-3,TRBV18,CASSPSILSSGNTIYF,TGTGCCAGCTCACCTTCTATACTCTCCTCTGGAAACACCATATATTTT
.,TRBD2,TRBJ2-7,TRBV7-2,CASTHGSSGSYEQYF,TGTGCCAGCACCCACGGGTCTAGCGGATCCTACGAGCAGTACTTC
.,.,TRBJ2-5,TRBV11-1,CASSSWTDRQETQYF,TGTGCCAGCAGCTCTTGGACAGACAGACAAGAGACCCAGTACTTC
.,TRBD1,TRBJ2-7,TRBV4-3,CASSLRRTGYEQYF,TGCGCCAGCAGCCTAAGGCGGACAGGATACGAGCAGTACTTC
.,.,TRBJ2-1,TRBV28,CASRTRQDGKQFF,TGTGCCTCCCGGACTCGTCAGGACGGAAAGCAGTTCTTC
.,.,TRBJ2-2,TRBV5-4,CASSLAGAGTGELFF,TGTGCCAGCAGCTTAGCAGGGGCGGGCACCGGGGAGCTGTTTTTT
.,.,TRBJ1-2,TRBV9,CASSKFLGDSYGYTF,TGTGCCAGCAGCAAGTTTTTAGGTGACAGCTATGGCTACACCTTC
.,.,TRBJ1-1,TRBV28,CASSLGGNTEAFF,TGTGCCAGCAGTCTAGGGGGTAACACTGAAGCTTTCTTT
.,TRBD2,TRBJ2-3,TRBV6-5,CASRLGTSGTDTQYF,TGTGCCAGCAGGCTCGGGACTAGCGGGACAGATACGCAGTATTTT
.,TRBD1,TRBJ2-3,TRBV30,CAWSVTGADTQYF,TGTGCCTGGAGTGTGACAGGGGCAGATACGCAGTATTTT
.,.,TRBJ1-4,TRBV9,CASSTSPGRNEKLFF,TGTGCCAGCAGCACCTCCCCAGGGCGAAATGAAAAACTGTTTTTT
.,TRBD1,TRBJ1-5,TRBV3-1/TRBV3-2,CASSQGTGASNQPQHF,TGTGCCAGCAGCCAAGGGACAGGGGCTAGCAATCAGCCCCAGCATTTT
.,TRBD2,TRBJ2-3,TRBV7-6,CASSLGGRSTDTQYF,TGTGCCAGCAGCTTAGGCGGGAGGAGCACAGATACGCAGTATTTT
.,.,TRBJ2-1,TRBV29-1,CSVEILRRGNEQFF,TGCAGCGTTGAAATTCTCCGGAGGGGGAATGAGCAGTTCTTC
.,TRBD1,TRBJ2-7,TRBV6-1,CASSARVQGSSYEQYF,TGTGCCAGCAGTGCTAGGGTACAGGGGAGCTCCTACGAGCAGTACTTC
once,TRBD2,TRBJ2-5,TRBV7-3,CASSLGLAGGRETQYF,TGTGCCAGCAGCCTTGGACTAGCGGGAGGACGGGAGACCCAGTACTTC
.,.,TRBJ2-7,TRBV7-6,CASSSTEGLTPYEQYF,TGTGCCAGCAGCTCGACGGAGGGGCTGACTCCCTACGAGCAGTACTTC
.,.,TRBJ2-3,TRBV13,CASSLRGSTDTQYF,TGTGCCAGCAGCTTAAGAGGAAGCACAGATACGCAGTATTTT
.,.,TRBJ2-2,TRBV9,CASSVDPAMTGELFF,TGTGCCAGCAGCGTAGATCCAGCGATGACCGGGGAGCTGTTTTTT
.,TRBD1,TRBJ1-4,TRBV7-9,CASSFGQDHNEKLFF,TGTGCCAGCAGCTTCGGACAGGACCATAATGAAAAACTGTTTTTT
.,.,TRBJ1-2,TRBV12-3/TRBV12-4,CASSPPSQGYTF,TGTGCCAGCAGCCCGCCGAGCCAGGGCTACACCTTC
.,TRBD2,TRBJ2-3,TRBV3-1/TRBV3-2,CASSQVGGLAGDTQYF,TGTGCCAGCAGCCAAGTGGGGGGACTAGCGGGAGATACGCAGTATTTT
.,.,TRBJ1-2,TRBV7-2,CASSPQAGRGYGYTF,TGTGCCAGCAGCCCACAAGCCGGTCGAGGCTATGGCTACACCTTC
.,TRBD2,TRBJ2-1,TRBV3-1/TRBV3-2,CASSLTVLAIGGEQFF,TGTGCCAGCAGCCTGACAGTACTAGCGATTGGTGGTGAGCAGTTCTTC
once,.,TRBJ2-2,TRBV5-6,CASSLGQNTGELFF,TGTGCCAGCAGCTTGGGGCAGAACACCGGGGAGCTGTTTTTT
.,.,TRBJ1-6,TRBV30,CAWSVKSPLHF,TGTGCCTGGAGTGTTAAGTCACCCCTCCACTTT